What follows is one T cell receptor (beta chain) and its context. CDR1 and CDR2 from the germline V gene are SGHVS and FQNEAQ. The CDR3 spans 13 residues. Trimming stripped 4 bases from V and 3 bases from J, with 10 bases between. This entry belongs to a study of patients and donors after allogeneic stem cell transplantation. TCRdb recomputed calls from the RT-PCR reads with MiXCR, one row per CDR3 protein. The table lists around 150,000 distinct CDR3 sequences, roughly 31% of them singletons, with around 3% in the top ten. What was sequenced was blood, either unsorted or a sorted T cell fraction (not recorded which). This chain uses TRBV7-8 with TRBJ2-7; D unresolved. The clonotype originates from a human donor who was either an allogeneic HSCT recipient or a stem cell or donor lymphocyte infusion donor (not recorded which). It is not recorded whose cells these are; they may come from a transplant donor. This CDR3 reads CASSSGPDYEQYF. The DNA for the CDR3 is TGTGCCAGCAGCTCCGGGCCCGACTACGAGCAGTACTTC.